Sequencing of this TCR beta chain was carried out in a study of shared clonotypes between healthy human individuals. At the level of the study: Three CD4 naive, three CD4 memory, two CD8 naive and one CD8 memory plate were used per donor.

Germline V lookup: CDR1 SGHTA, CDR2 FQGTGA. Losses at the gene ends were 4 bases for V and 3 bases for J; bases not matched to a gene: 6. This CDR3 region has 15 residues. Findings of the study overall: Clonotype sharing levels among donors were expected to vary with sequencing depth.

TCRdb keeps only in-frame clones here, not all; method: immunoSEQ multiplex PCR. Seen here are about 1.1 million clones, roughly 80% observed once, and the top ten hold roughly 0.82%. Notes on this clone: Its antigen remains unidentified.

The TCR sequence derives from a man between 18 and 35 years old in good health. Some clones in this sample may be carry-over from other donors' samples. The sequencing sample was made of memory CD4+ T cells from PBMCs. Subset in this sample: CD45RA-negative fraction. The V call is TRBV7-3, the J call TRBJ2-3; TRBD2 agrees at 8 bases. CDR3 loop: CASSSGTSRTDTQYF. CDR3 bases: TGTGCCAGCAGCTCCGGGACTAGTCGGACAGATACGCAGTATTTT.